A single sample gave rise to the 5 T cell receptor beta chains below, sequenced in a study of cytomegalovirus exposure and HLA in healthy donors (dated by TCRdb to about 2017). Library construction relied on the immunoSEQ multiplex PCR assay. This is the immuneACCESS table as TCRdb keeps it, with only in-frame sequences that have V and J called. A part of the clones is gone; compared with another copy, unresolved V genes explain less than half, and the rest is unexplained. In this sample the table shows about 170,000 clones, roughly 96% of which occur a single time. Under 0.9% of the sample comes from the top ten. Sample: PBMCs. These receptors originate from a woman younger than 30 in good health and CMV-seronegative.

The rearrangement joins TRBV4-1 to TRBJ2-7, with D possibly TRBD1 on 6 matching bases. The length of the CDR3 is 16 residues. V was shortened by 0 bases and J by 8 bases, with 20 bases between the two germline ends. In germline, CDR1 is MGHRA, CDR2 YSYEKL. This chain's CDR3 is CASSQDWGTPPGQQYF. CDR3 DNA sequence: TGCGCCAGCAGCCAAGATTGGGGGACACCTCCGGGCCAGCAGTACTTC.

V gene TRBV25-1 combines with J gene TRBJ2-2, with D possibly TRBD1 on 5 matching bases. The V gene lost 7 bases and the J gene lost 1 base, with 10 bases spanning the gap. The length of the CDR3 is 14 residues. Germline loops: CDR1 MGHDK, CDR2 SYGVNS. The CDR3 nucleotides read TGTGCCAGCATCGGAAGGGGGAACACCGGGGAGCTGTTTTTT. Residues: CASIGRGNTGELFF. The full variable domain, completed using reference TRBV25-1 and TRBJ2-2, is EADIYQTPRYLVIGTGKKITLECSQTMGHDKMYWYQQDPGMELHLIHYSYGVNSTEKGDLSSESTVSRIRTEHFPLTLESARPSHTSQYLCASIGRGNTGELFFGEGSRLTVL.

The chain is built from TRBV7-9 and TRBJ2-2; D perhaps matches TRBD1 (6 bases). V lost 4 bases to trimming and J lost 4 bases, with 16 bases between them. This CDR3 spans 16 amino acids. Germline lookup yields CDR1 SEHNR and CDR2 FQNEAQ (reference sequence). CDR3 amino acids: CASSSPNRVSTGELFF. The CDR3 coding sequence is TGTGCCAGCAGCTCCCCCAACAGGGTGAGCACCGGGGAGCTGTTTTTT.

Only a few counts were recorded for this clone. The J gene is TRBJ1-5, the V gene TRBV6-6, with D hard to call. Per germline, CDR1 MNHNY and CDR2 SVGAGI (reference sequence). This CDR3 is 16 amino acids long. Trimming stripped 2 bases from V and 4 bases from J, with 15 bases between. The CDR3 coding sequence is TGTGCCAGCAGTTACGGTGGCTTCCAGACTAATCAGCCCCAGCATTTT. Protein: CASSYGGFQTNQPQHF.

The rearrangement uses TRBV6-5 and TRBJ2-1; D might be TRBD2 (6 bases). The CDR3 extends over 12 amino acids. Germline loops: CDR1 MNHEY, CDR2 SVGAGI. Deletions cut 5 bases from V and 6 bases from J, with 8 bases between. Here the CDR3 reads CASSPTSNEQFF. CDR3 in DNA: TGTGCCAGCAGTCCGACTAGCAATGAGCAGTTCTTC.